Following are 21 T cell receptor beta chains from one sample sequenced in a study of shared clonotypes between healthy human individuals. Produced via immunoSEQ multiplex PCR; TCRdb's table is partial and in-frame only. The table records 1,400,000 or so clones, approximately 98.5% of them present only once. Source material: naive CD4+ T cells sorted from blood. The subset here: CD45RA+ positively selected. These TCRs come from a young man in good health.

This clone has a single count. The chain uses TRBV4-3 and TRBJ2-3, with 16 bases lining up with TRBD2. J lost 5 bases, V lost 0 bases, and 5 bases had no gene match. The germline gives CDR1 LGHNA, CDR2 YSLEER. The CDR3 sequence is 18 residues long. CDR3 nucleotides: TGCGCCAGCAGCCAAGATGGGACTAGCGGGAGGGTTATAGATACGCAGTATTTT. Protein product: CASSQDGTSGRVIDTQYF.

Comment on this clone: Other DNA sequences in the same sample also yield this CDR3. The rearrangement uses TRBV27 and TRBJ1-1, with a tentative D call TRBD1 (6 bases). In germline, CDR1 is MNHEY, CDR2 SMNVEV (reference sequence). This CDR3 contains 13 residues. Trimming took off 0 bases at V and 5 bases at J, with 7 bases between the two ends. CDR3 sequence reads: CASSLSRGTEAFF. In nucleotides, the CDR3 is TGTGCCAGCAGTTTATCCAGGGGAACTGAAGCTTTCTTT.

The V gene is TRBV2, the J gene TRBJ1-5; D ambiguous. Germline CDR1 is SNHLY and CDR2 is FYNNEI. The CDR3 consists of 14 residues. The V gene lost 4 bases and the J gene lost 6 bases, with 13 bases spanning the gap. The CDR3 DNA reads TGTGCCAGCAGTGGCGCGGGGAGCGGTCAGCCCCAGCATTTT. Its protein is CASSGAGSGQPQHF.

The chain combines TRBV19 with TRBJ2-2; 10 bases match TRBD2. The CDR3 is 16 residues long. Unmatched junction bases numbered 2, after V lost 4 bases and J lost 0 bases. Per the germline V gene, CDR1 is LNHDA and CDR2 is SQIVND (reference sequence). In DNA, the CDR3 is TGTGCCAGTAGTACACTAGCGGGGCCGAACACCGGGGAGCTGTTTTTT. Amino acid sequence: CASSTLAGPNTGELFF.

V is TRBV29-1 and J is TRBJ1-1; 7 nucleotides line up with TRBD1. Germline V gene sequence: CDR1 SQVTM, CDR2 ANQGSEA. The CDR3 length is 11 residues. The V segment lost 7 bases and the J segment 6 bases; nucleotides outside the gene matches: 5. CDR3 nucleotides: TGCAGCGCTAAAGACAGGGCTGAAGCTTTCTTT. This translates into CSAKDRAEAFF.

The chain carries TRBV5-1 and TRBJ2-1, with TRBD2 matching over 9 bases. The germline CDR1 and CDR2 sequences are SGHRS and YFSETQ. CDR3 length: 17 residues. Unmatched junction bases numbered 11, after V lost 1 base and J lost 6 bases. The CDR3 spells CASSLFAGTSLGNEQFF. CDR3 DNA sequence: TGCGCCAGCAGCTTGTTTGCCGGGACTAGCTTGGGCAATGAGCAGTTCTTC.

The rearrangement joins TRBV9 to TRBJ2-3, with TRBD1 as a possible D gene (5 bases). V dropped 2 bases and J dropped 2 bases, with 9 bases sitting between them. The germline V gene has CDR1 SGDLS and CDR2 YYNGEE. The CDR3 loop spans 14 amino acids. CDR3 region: CASSVTDFTDTQYF. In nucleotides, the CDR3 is TGTGCCAGCAGCGTGACAGACTTCACAGATACGCAGTATTTT. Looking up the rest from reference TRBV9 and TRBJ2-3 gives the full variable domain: DSGVTQTPKHLITATGQRVTLRCSPRSGDLSVYWYQQSLDQGLQFLIQYYNGEERAKGNILERFSAQQFPDLHSELNLSSLELGDSALYFCASSVTDFTDTQYFGPGTRLTVL.

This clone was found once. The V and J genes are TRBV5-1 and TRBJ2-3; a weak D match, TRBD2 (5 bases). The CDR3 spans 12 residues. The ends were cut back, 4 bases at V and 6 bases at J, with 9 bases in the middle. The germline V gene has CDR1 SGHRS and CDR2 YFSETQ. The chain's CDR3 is CASSADWDTQYF. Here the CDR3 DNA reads TGCGCCAGCAGCGCGGACTGGGATACGCAGTATTTT. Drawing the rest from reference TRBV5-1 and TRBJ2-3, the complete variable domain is KAGVTQTPRYLIKTRGQQVTLSCSPISGHRSVSWYQQTPGQGLQFLFEYFSETQRNKGNFPGRFSGRQFSNSRSEMNVSTLELGDSALYLCASSADWDTQYFGPGTRLTVL.

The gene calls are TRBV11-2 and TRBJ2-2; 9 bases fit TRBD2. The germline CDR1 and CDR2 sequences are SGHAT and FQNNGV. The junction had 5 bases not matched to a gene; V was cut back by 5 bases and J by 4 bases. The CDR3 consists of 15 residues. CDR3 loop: CASSTGTSPTGELFF. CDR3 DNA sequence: TGTGCCAGCAGCACAGGGACTAGCCCCACCGGGGAGCTGTTTTTT.

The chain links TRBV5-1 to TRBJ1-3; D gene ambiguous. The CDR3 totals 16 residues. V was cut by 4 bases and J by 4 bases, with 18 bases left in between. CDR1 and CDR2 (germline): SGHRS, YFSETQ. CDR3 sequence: CASSVGLTSTGNTIYF. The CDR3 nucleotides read TGCGCCAGCAGCGTCGGGCTTACCAGTACAGGAAACACCATATATTTT.

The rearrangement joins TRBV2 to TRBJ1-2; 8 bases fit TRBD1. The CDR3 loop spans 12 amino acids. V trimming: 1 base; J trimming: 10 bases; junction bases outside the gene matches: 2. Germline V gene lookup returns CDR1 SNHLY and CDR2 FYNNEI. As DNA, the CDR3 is TGTGCCAGCAGTGAAGGGACAGGGTACTACACCTTC. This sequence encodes CASSEGTGYYTF.

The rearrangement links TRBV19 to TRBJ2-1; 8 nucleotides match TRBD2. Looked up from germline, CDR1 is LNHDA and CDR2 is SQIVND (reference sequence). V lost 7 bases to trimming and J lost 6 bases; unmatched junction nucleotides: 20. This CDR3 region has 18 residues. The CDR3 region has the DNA TGTGCCAGTAAGTATCGATCAACGGCTAGCGGGCCTCGCAATGAGCAGTTCTTC. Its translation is CASKYRSTASGPRNEQFF.

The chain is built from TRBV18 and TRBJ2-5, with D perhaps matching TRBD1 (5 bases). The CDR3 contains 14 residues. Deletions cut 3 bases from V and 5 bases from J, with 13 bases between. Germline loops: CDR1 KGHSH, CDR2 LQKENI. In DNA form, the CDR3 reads TGTGCCAGCTCACCCCGACAGACGGTGGAGACCCAGTACTTC. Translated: CASSPRQTVETQYF.

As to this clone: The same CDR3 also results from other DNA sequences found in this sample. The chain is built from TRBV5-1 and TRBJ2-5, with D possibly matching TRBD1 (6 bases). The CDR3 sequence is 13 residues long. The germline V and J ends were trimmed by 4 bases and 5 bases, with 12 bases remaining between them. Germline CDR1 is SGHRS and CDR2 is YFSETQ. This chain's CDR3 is CASSLQGRETQYF. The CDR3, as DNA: TGCGCCAGCAGCCTACAGGGTAGGGAGACCCAGTACTTC. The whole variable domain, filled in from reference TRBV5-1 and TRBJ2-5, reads KAGVTQTPRYLIKTRGQQVTLSCSPISGHRSVSWYQQTPGQGLQFLFEYFSETQRNKGNFPGRFSGRQFSNSRSEMNVSTLELGDSALYLCASSLQGRETQYFGPGTRLLVL.

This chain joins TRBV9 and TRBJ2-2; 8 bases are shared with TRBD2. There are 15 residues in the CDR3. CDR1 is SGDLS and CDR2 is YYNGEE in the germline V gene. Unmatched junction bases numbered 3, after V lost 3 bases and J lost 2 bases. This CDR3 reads CASSATSDNTGELFF. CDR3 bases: TGTGCCAGCAGCGCGACTAGCGACAACACCGGGGAGCTGTTTTTT.

CDR3 bases: TGTGCCAGCAGCTTTCCAGGGAATGAGCAGTTCTTC. It encodes CASSFPGNEQFF. This chain connects TRBV5-6 to TRBJ2-1, with D perhaps TRBD1 (5 bases). The CDR3 consists of 12 residues. Germline V gene sequence: CDR1 SGHDT, CDR2 YYEEEE. V was shortened by 2 bases and J by 7 bases, with 7 bases between the two germline ends.

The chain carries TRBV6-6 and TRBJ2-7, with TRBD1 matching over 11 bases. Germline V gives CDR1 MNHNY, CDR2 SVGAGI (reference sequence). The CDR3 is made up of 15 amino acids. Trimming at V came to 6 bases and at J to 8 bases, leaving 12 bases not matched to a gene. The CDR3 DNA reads TGTGCCAGCAGCCAGAACCCGGGACAGGGGGGTAAGCAGTACTTC. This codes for CASSQNPGQGGKQYF.

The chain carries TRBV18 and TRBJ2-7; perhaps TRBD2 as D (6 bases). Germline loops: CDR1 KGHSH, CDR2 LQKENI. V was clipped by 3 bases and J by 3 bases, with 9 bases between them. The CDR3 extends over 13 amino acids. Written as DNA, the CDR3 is TGTGCCAGCTCACCTCAGGAGGGCTACGAGCAGTACTTC. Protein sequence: CASSPQEGYEQYF.

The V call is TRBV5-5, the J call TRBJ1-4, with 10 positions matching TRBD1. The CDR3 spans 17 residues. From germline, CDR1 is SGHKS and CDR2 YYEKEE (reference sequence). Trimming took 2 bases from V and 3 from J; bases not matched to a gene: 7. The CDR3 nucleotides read TGTGCCAGCAGCTTCACGACAGGGGGCCTGTCTAATGAAAAACTGTTTTTT. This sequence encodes CASSFTTGGLSNEKLFF.

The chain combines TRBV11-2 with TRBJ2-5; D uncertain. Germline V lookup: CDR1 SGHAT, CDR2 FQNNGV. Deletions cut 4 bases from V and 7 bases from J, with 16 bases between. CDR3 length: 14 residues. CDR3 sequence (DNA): TGTGCCAGCAGCTCAAATCAGGCCGTGGGGACCCAGTACTTC. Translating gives CASSSNQAVGTQYF.

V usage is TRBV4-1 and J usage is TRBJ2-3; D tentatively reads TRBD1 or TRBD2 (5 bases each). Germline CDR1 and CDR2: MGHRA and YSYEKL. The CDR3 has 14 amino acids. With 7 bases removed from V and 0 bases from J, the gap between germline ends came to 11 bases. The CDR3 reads CASNRDRSTDTQYF. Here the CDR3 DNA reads TGCGCCAGCAACCGGGACCGCAGCACAGATACGCAGTATTTT.